What follows are 18 T cell receptor beta chains derived from one specimen sequenced in a study of shared clonotypes between healthy human individuals. Assay: immunoSEQ multiplex PCR; the TCRdb copy retains only in-frame clones and omits some. The table includes a few million clones, 93% detected once. Sequencing input: naive CD4+ T cells from PBMCs. As to subset: CD45RA+ positively selected. The receptors shown here come from a man between 18 and 35 years old in good health. Some clones in this sample may be carry-over from other donors' samples.

This clone appeared once. The V and J genes are TRBV9 and TRBJ1-4, with D uncertain. The V end was cut by 3 bases, the J end by 2 bases, with 17 bases between. Germline loops: CDR1 SGDLS, CDR2 YYNGEE. This CDR3 comprises 17 residues. The CDR3 here is CASSEGPRFRTNEKLFF. The CDR3 bases are TGTGCCAGCAGCGAGGGCCCCCGGTTTCGGACTAATGAAAAACTGTTTTTT.

The gene calls are TRBV7-2 and TRBJ2-6, with D perhaps assigned TRBD1 or TRBD2 (5 bases each). This CDR3 is built from 18 residues. V was cut by 7 bases and J by 1 base, with 20 bases left in between. Germline-derived CDR1 and CDR2 are SGHTA and FQGNSA. CDR3 DNA sequence: TGTGCCAGCACCCTGAGGGGCAGGGTCGGATCTGGGGCCAACGTCCTGACTTTC. Amino acids: CASTLRGRVGSGANVLTF.

The gene calls are TRBV5-1 and TRBJ1-1; 9 nucleotides line up with TRBD1. Germline-derived CDR1 and CDR2 are SGHRS and YFSETQ. The CDR3 totals 16 residues. V lost 2 bases and J lost 4; bases outside the gene matches: 9. The CDR3 reads CASSLPLTGGFTEAFF. DNA of the CDR3: TGCGCCAGCAGCTTACCCTTGACAGGGGGTTTCACTGAAGCTTTCTTT.

The V and J genes are TRBV7-9 and TRBJ1-1, with D tentatively TRBD1 (5 bases). Germline V gives CDR1 SEHNR, CDR2 FQNEAQ (reference sequence). The CDR3 has 14 amino acids. Trimming cost V 3 bases and J 5 bases, with 13 bases left between them. This chain's CDR3 is CASSFLRGRTEAFF. DNA of the CDR3: TGTGCCAGCAGCTTTCTCCGGGGCCGGACTGAAGCTTTCTTT.

This chain joins TRBV29-1 and TRBJ2-5; tentative D call: TRBD2 (6 bases). The length of the CDR3 is 15 residues. Germline V gives CDR1 SQVTM, CDR2 ANQGSEA. Trimming left V 2 bases short and J 4 bases short, with 17 bases between. The CDR3 bases are TGCAGCGTTGAACTTCATCGGGGGTTGGGAGAGACCCAGTACTTC. As protein: CSVELHRGLGETQYF.

In regard to this clone: The same CDR3 can be traced to other DNA sequences in this sample. The chain links TRBV6-6 to TRBJ2-7; no clear D. V shed 0 bases and J shed 0 bases, with 6 bases lying between them. Germline V CDR1 and CDR2: MNHNY, SVGAGI (reference sequence). The CDR3 has 14 amino acids. As DNA, the CDR3 is TGTGCCAGCAGTTACTCTGCCAGCTCCTACGAGCAGTACTTC. This sequence encodes CASSYSASSYEQYF.

This clone was seen a single time. The rearrangement links TRBV29-1 to TRBJ2-5, with a tentative D call TRBD2 (5 bases). V was cut by 8 bases and J by 3 bases, with 13 bases left in between. The germline V gene has CDR1 SQVTM and CDR2 ANQGSEA. The CDR3 extends over 12 amino acids. CDR3 in amino acids: CSTQPAEETQYF. CDR3 nucleotides: TGCAGCACACAGCCAGCGGAAGAGACCCAGTACTTC. The whole variable domain, filled in from reference TRBV29-1 and TRBJ2-5, reads SAVISQKPSRDICQRGTSLTIQCQVDSQVTMMFWYRQQPGQSLTLIATANQGSEATYESGFVIDKFPISRPNLTFSTLTVSNMSPEDSSIYLCSTQPAEETQYFGPGTRLLVL.

The V call is TRBV7-2, the J call TRBJ2-3; TRBD2 is a possible D gene (6 bases). This CDR3 is 15 amino acids long. V lost 5 bases and J 2 bases, leaving 14 bases between the germline ends. Germline V gene data show CDR1 as SGHTA and CDR2 as FQGNSA. CDR3 in amino acids: CASSPVGGSTDTQYF. The CDR3 DNA is TGTGCCAGCAGCCCCGTCGGGGGATCCACAGATACGCAGTATTTT.

This chain uses TRBV27 with TRBJ2-7; D perhaps matches TRBD1 (6 bases). Trimming pared 2 bases from V and 4 bases from J, leaving 12 bases between. This CDR3 region has 14 residues. Germline V gene data show CDR1 as MNHEY and CDR2 as SMNVEV (reference sequence). CDR3 region: CASSLQDRIYEQYF. Written as DNA, the CDR3 is TGTGCCAGCAGTTTACAGGACAGAATTTACGAGCAGTACTTC.

This rearrangement joins TRBV7-9 to TRBJ1-4; D unclear. Trimming removed 1 base from V and 0 bases from J, with 18 bases in between. The germline V gene encodes CDR1 SEHNR and CDR2 FQNEAQ (reference sequence). The CDR3 contains 19 residues. The CDR3 sequence is CASSLVGRAPRATNEKLFF. In DNA form, the CDR3 reads TGTGCCAGCAGCTTAGTTGGGAGGGCCCCGAGGGCAACTAATGAAAAACTGTTTTTT.

This sequence joins TRBV5-8 and TRBJ2-7; 10 bases fit TRBD1. The V gene end was trimmed by 4 bases and the J gene end by 5 bases; junction bases not matched to a gene: 6. CDR3 length: 14 amino acids. The germline CDR1 and CDR2 sequences are SGHTS and YDEGEE. In nucleotides, the CDR3 is TGTGCCAGCAGCCGGGACAGGGGAGAGAACGAGCAGTACTTC. This translates into CASSRDRGENEQYF.

This clone is a singleton in its sample. J is TRBJ2-1 and V is TRBV5-4; no firm D call. Trimming shortened V by 4 bases and J by 7 bases, and 18 bases separated the two germline ends. This CDR3 contains 15 residues. Germline values: CDR1 SGHNT, CDR2 YYREEE (reference sequence). The CDR3 DNA reads TGTGCCAGCAGCAACGCCGGGTCCTACGGGAATGAGCAGTTCTTC. This codes for CASSNAGSYGNEQFF.

V usage is TRBV5-1 and J usage is TRBJ1-2; 12 nucleotides line up with TRBD1. V lost 2 bases, J lost 7 bases, and 6 bases stayed unmatched. From germline, CDR1 is SGHRS and CDR2 YFSETQ. This CDR3 has 15 residues. CDR3 sequence (DNA): TGCGCCAGCAGCTTAGGGACAGGGGGCGCGAGTGGCTACACCTTC. As protein: CASSLGTGGASGYTF.

The chain employs TRBV5-1 and TRBJ1-3; TRBD1 might be the D (5 bases). The CDR3 length is 16 residues. Trimming cost V 4 bases and J 0 bases, with 14 bases left between them. Germline V gene sequence: CDR1 SGHRS, CDR2 YFSETQ. In DNA, the CDR3 is TGCGCCAGCAGCATGGACATTCGTAGCTCTGGAAACACCATATATTTT. It encodes CASSMDIRSSGNTIYF.

The rearrangement links TRBV28 to TRBJ1-2; tentatively, D is TRBD1 (5 bases). The CDR3 length is 14 residues. Germline V lookup: CDR1 MDHEN, CDR2 SYDVKM. Trimming left V 3 bases short and J 0 bases short, with 8 bases between. This chain's CDR3 is CASSLGTSNYGYTF. In DNA, the CDR3 is TGTGCCAGCAGTTTGGGGACTTCTAACTATGGCTACACCTTC.

The chain uses TRBV7-3 and TRBJ2-7; D perhaps matches TRBD2 (5 bases). With 1 base removed from V and 6 bases from J, the gap between germline ends came to 10 bases. CDR3 length: 13 amino acids. In germline, CDR1 is SGHTA, CDR2 FQGTGA. The CDR3 loop reads CASSLSARGEQYF. CDR3 bases: TGTGCCAGCAGCTTAAGTGCCCGGGGCGAGCAGTACTTC.

The chain uses TRBV5-4 and TRBJ2-3; D perhaps matches TRBD2 (5 bases). The CDR3 spans 16 residues. The V and J ends lost 0 bases and 6 bases respectively, with 17 bases between them. Germline loops: CDR1 SGHNT, CDR2 YYREEE (reference sequence). Here the CDR3 DNA reads TGTGCCAGCAGCTTGGCCGGTAGCGCTCCGGGGGATACGCAGTATTTT. This encodes CASSLAGSAPGDTQYF.

V is TRBV2 and J is TRBJ2-3; no clear D. Germline lookup yields CDR1 SNHLY and CDR2 FYNNEI. CDR3 size: 13 residues. Trimming removed 1 base from V and 2 bases from J, with 4 bases in between. CDR3 protein: CASSEGTTDTQYF. The CDR3 region has the DNA TGTGCCAGCAGTGAAGGGACCACAGATACGCAGTATTTT.